A single sample gave rise to the 24 T cell receptor beta chains below, sequenced in a study of follicular helper T cells after annual influenza vaccination. Sequencing used immunoSEQ multiplex PCR; TCRdb keeps in-frame clones, though not all of them. The data contain around 13,000 clones, approximately 78% of them seen just once; the ten biggest clones take up about 0.41%. The time point was: 2014-2015 season, pre-vaccination. The starting material was CXCR5- memory CD4+ T cells sorted from blood, obtained on the day of influenza vaccination. These receptors were obtained from an adult who received the influenza vaccine.

The chain joins TRBV7-2 to TRBJ2-5; D gene unclear. V was pared by 5 bases and J by 6 bases, with 16 bases between. Germline loops: CDR1 SGHTA, CDR2 FQGNSA. The CDR3 loop spans 14 amino acids. Written as DNA, the CDR3 is TGTGCCAGCAGCCACGGGCCTCGAAGAAAGACCCAGTACTTC. Translated, it gives CASSHGPRRKTQYF.

V and J are TRBV4-3 and TRBJ2-1, with D perhaps TRBD2 (5 bases). CDR1 LGHNA and CDR2 YSLEER come from the germline V gene. Trimming took off 3 bases at V and 9 bases at J, with 9 bases between the two ends. This CDR3 has 12 amino acids. This chain's CDR3 is CASSHPRGEQFF. CDR3 nucleotide sequence: TGCGCCAGCAGCCACCCCCGGGGTGAGCAGTTCTTC.

The chain recombines TRBV11-3 with TRBJ2-1; D call uncertain. V was shortened by 8 bases and J by 4 bases, with 15 bases between the two germline ends. The CDR3 length is 14 residues. The germline gives CDR1 SGHNT, CDR2 YENEEA. The CDR3 DNA reads TGTGCCAGCGGCCAGTCCCCCCTATACAATGAGCAGTTCTTC. Encoded protein: CASGQSPLYNEQFF.

The V gene is TRBV15, the J gene TRBJ1-4; D ambiguous. The length of the CDR3 is 16 residues. Deletions cut 0 bases from V and 4 bases from J, with 12 bases between. In germline, CDR1 is LNHNV, CDR2 YYDKDF (reference sequence). For the CDR3, the DNA is TGTGCCACCAGCAGAGATTTCTACGTAAATAATGAAAAACTGTTTTTT. Its protein is CATSRDFYVNNEKLFF.

The rearrangement uses TRBV5-4 and TRBJ2-3, with no clear D. V was trimmed by 0 bases and J by 9 bases, leaving 17 bases between them. Germline CDR1 reads SGHNT; CDR2 reads YYREEE (reference sequence). The CDR3 is 15 residues long. CDR3 DNA: TGTGCCAGCAGCTTGGGGGGTATTACTACGGCCACGCAGTATTTT. Amino acids: CASSLGGITTATQYF.

The chain links TRBV19 to TRBJ2-6, with a possible D match to TRBD1 (6 bases). V was cut by 0 bases and J by 0 bases, with 15 bases left in between. Per the germline V gene, CDR1 is LNHDA and CDR2 is SQIVND (reference sequence). This CDR3 region has 19 residues. The CDR3 DNA follows: TGTGCCAGTAGTATAGATGGGGGCAGCGTGAACTCTGGGGCCAACGTCCTGACTTTC. Its protein product is CASSIDGGSVNSGANVLTF.

This chain uses TRBV19 with TRBJ1-2; D may be TRBD1 (6 bases). Germline V gives CDR1 LNHDA, CDR2 SQIVND (reference sequence). This CDR3 has 13 residues. V lost 5 bases to trimming and J lost 2 bases, with 9 bases between them. The CDR3 nucleotides are TGTGCCAGTAGTTTAACAGGGAACTATGGCTACACCTTC. The encoded protein is CASSLTGNYGYTF.

The J gene is TRBJ2-5, the V gene TRBV7-9; TRBD1 might be the D (5 bases). The length of the CDR3 is 15 residues. The ends were cut back, 0 bases at V and 5 bases at J, with 13 bases in the middle. The germline gives CDR1 SEHNR, CDR2 FQNEAQ (reference sequence). CDR3 amino acids: CASSLALGDLETQYF. Written as DNA, the CDR3 is TGTGCCAGCAGCTTAGCGCTAGGGGATTTGGAGACCCAGTACTTC.

This clone was seen a handful of times. CDR3 in amino acids: CASSPPQGDLSNQPQHF. CDR3 bases: TGCGCCAGCAGCCCCCCCCAGGGGGACCTTAGCAATCAGCCCCAGCATTTT. V gene TRBV4-1 combines with J gene TRBJ1-5; TRBD1 agrees at 7 bases. The CDR3 length is 17 residues. Germline V gene lookup returns CDR1 MGHRA and CDR2 YSYEKL. J gave up 0 bases and V 4 bases, and 9 bases lay outside the gene matches.

The genes are TRBV6-5 and TRBJ2-1; D is unclear. CDR3 length equals 13 residues. Germline V gene lookup returns CDR1 MNHEY and CDR2 SVGAGI. Trimming cost V 2 bases and J 6 bases, with 8 bases left between them. Here the CDR3 reads CASSYKGSNEQFF. In nucleotides, the CDR3 is TGTGCCAGCAGTTACAAGGGCAGCAATGAGCAGTTCTTC.

The CDR3 DNA reads TGTGCCAGCAGTGCAAGGGGTGTTAGCTCTGGAAACACCATATATTTT. Translation gives CASSARGVSSGNTIYF. V gene TRBV2 combines with J gene TRBJ1-3, with D perhaps matching TRBD1 (5 bases). CDR3 length: 16 residues. Germline V gene data show CDR1 as SNHLY and CDR2 as FYNNEI. V was cut by 4 bases and J by 0 bases, with 13 bases left in between.

A few counts support this clone. This chain's CDR3 is CASSLVVGGTGELFF. The CDR3 nucleotides are TGTGCCAGCAGCTTAGTCGTGGGAGGCACCGGGGAGCTGTTTTTT. J is TRBJ2-2 and V is TRBV13; D perhaps matches TRBD2 (6 bases). This CDR3 is built from 15 residues. V lost 1 base, J lost 4 bases, and 10 bases lay in between. Looked up from germline, CDR1 is PRHDT and CDR2 is FYEKMQ (reference sequence).

The rearrangement uses TRBV5-6 and TRBJ1-2, with 8 bases lining up with TRBD1. Germline trimming cut 0 bases from V and 6 bases from J; bases unmatched to any gene: 7. CDR1 is SGHDT, CDR2 YYEEEE, per germline. The CDR3 sequence is 15 residues long. The DNA of the CDR3 is TGTGCCAGCAGCTTGGCAGGGGGCACGGGGAATGGCTACACCTTC. Amino acids: CASSLAGGTGNGYTF. The whole variable domain, filled in from reference TRBV5-6 and TRBJ1-2, reads DAGVTQSPTHLIKTRGQQVTLRCSPKSGHDTVSWYQQALGQGPQFIFQYYEEEERQRGNFPDRFSGHQFPNYSSELNVNALLLGDSALYLCASSLAGGTGNGYTFGSGTRLTVV.

CDR3 sequence: CAISDGRGVTEAFF. The CDR3 region has the DNA TGTGCCATCAGTGATGGCCGAGGGGTCACTGAAGCTTTCTTT. V usage is TRBV10-3 and J usage is TRBJ1-1; D may be TRBD1 (5 bases). The ends were cut back, 3 bases at V and 4 bases at J, with 12 bases in the middle. Germline V gene data show CDR1 as ENHRY and CDR2 as SYGVKD. This CDR3 is 14 amino acids long.

The chain has TRBV4-1 and TRBJ2-7; 8 nucleotides line up with TRBD1. The length of the CDR3 is 15 residues. V gave up 4 bases and J gave up 1 base; unmatched junction bases: 6. Germline CDR1 is MGHRA and CDR2 is YSYEKL. The DNA for the CDR3 is TGCGCCAGCAGCCTTTACCGGGACAGGTCCTACGAGCAGTACTTC. Translation: CASSLYRDRSYEQYF.

V is TRBV6-5 and J is TRBJ1-6; no clear D gene. With 7 bases removed from V and 3 bases from J, the gap between germline ends came to 13 bases. The CDR3 is 15 residues long. Germline values: CDR1 MNHEY, CDR2 SVGAGI. The CDR3 nucleotides read TGTGCCAGCACCTACGGAGGAGGCTATAATTCACCCCTCCACTTT. It specifies CASTYGGGYNSPLHF.

J is TRBJ1-3 and V is TRBV4-1, with 8 bases aligning to TRBD1. The CDR3 is made up of 19 amino acids. J lost 4 bases, V lost 0 bases, and 14 bases had no gene match. Germline V gene lookup returns CDR1 MGHRA and CDR2 YSYEKL. The DNA for the CDR3 is TGCGCCAGCAGCCAAGACAGGGGGCGAGGCCGTCCTTCAGGAAACACCATATATTTT. Translating gives CASSQDRGRGRPSGNTIYF.

The chain recombines TRBV6-4 with TRBJ1-2; the match to TRBD1 covers 9 bases. V trimming: 2 bases; J trimming: 8 bases; junction bases outside the gene matches: 9. Per germline, CDR1 MRHNA and CDR2 SNTAGT. The CDR3 sequence is 15 residues long. The CDR3: CASSDGTGFPWGYTF. In nucleotides, the CDR3 is TGTGCCAGCAGTGACGGGACAGGGTTTCCGTGGGGCTACACCTTC.

The rearrangement links TRBV2 to TRBJ1-4; TRBD1 might be the D (6 bases). This CDR3 contains 14 residues. The germline gives CDR1 SNHLY, CDR2 FYNNEI. The V and J ends lost 3 bases and 11 bases respectively, with 16 bases between them. Here the CDR3 DNA reads TGTGCCAGCAGTGAGTGGGACACCCTTGGTAAACTGTTTTTT. Translation: CASSEWDTLGKLFF.

As for this clone: The junction departs from the called germline gene at one end, perhaps through a read error. At the DNA level, this CDR3 is encoded by other sequences in the same sample as well. The chain combines TRBV11-3 with TRBJ1-5; D call uncertain. This CDR3 comprises 13 residues. Germline V gene lookup returns CDR1 SGHNT and CDR2 YENEEA. The CDR3 spells CASSLDPDGPQHF. CDR3 in DNA: TGCGCCAGCAGCTTAGATCCCGATGGGCCCCAGCATTTT.

V gene TRBV7-2 combines with J gene TRBJ2-5, with 11 bases that match TRBD2. This CDR3 contains 14 residues. Germline assignment: CDR1 SGHTA and CDR2 FQGNSA. The trim removed 4 bases at V and 4 bases at J, leaving 2 bases unmatched. The CDR3 reads CASSSSGGTETQYF. CDR3 bases: TGTGCCAGCAGCTCTAGCGGGGGGACAGAGACCCAGTACTTC.

This chain joins TRBV19 and TRBJ1-4; D gene uncertain. Per the germline V gene, CDR1 is LNHDA and CDR2 is SQIVND (reference sequence). CDR3 length equals 15 residues. Trimming cost V 5 bases and J 7 bases, with 17 bases left between them. CDR3 amino acids: CASSPQSLSSEKLFF. CDR3 DNA sequence: TGTGCCAGTAGTCCGCAGTCCCTGTCGAGTGAAAAACTGTTTTTT. The full variable domain, its missing parts supplied by reference TRBV19 and TRBJ1-4, is DGGITQSPKYLFRKEGQNVTLSCEQNLNHDAMYWYRQDPGQGLRLIYYSQIVNDFQKGDIAEGYSVSREKKESFPLTVTSAQKNPTAFYLCASSPQSLSSEKLFFGSGTQLSVL.

The chain is built from TRBV7-2 and TRBJ1-2; the match to TRBD1 covers 8 bases. CDR1 and CDR2 (germline): SGHTA, FQGNSA. The ends lost 3 bases at V and 6 bases at J; junction bases unmatched: 6. The length of the CDR3 is 14 residues. As DNA, the CDR3 is TGTGCCAGCAGCTTTTCCCGGACAGGGAATGGCTACACCTTC. This gives the protein CASSFSRTGNGYTF.

The gene calls are TRBV2 and TRBJ1-6; 7 nucleotides agree with TRBD1. Germline V gene data show CDR1 as SNHLY and CDR2 as FYNNEI. J gave up 1 base and V 7 bases, and 10 bases lay outside the gene matches. This CDR3 has 17 residues. DNA of the CDR3: TGTGCCAGCACGCGAACAGGGGTTCGATCCTATAATTCACCCCTCCACTTT. Translating gives CASTRTGVRSYNSPLHF.